This passage covers 7 T cell receptor beta chains from one sample sequenced in a study of blood T cell repertoires in COVID-19. TCRdb keeps only in-frame clones here, not all; method: immunoSEQ multiplex PCR. In the table there are tens of thousands of clones, about 86% of which are singletons. Sequencing input: peripheral blood. These receptors originate from a woman aged 80 or over with active or convalescent COVID-19.

The chain uses TRBV27 and TRBJ2-5, with 14 bases that match TRBD2. Looked up from germline, CDR1 is MNHEY and CDR2 is SMNVEV (reference sequence). J lost 2 bases, V lost 5 bases, and 10 bases had no gene match. This CDR3 has 18 residues. This CDR3 reads CASSPRTSGRSGQETQYF. The CDR3, as DNA: TGTGCCAGCAGTCCACGGACTAGCGGGAGGAGCGGGCAAGAGACCCAGTACTTC.

The CDR3 protein is CASRGGSYEQYF. CDR3 sequence (DNA): TGTGCCAGCAGGGGGGGATCCTACGAGCAGTACTTC. The chain carries TRBV6-5 and TRBJ2-7; D may be TRBD2 (6 bases). The germline V and J ends were trimmed by 6 bases and 1 base, with 7 bases remaining between them. This CDR3 spans 12 amino acids. Germline-derived CDR1 and CDR2 are MNHEY and SVGAGI.

V gene TRBV9 combines with J gene TRBJ2-5, with D maybe TRBD1 (6 bases). V lost 0 bases and J lost 5, with 14 bases in between. The CDR3 consists of 15 residues. The germline CDR1 and CDR2 sequences are SGDLS and YYNGEE. For the CDR3, the DNA is TGTGCCAGCAGCGTAGCAGGGGCCGCGGATGAGACCCAGTACTTC. This encodes CASSVAGAADETQYF. Complete variable domain (other parts from reference TRBV9 and TRBJ2-5): DSGVTQTPKHLITATGQRVTLRCSPRSGDLSVYWYQQSLDQGLQFLIQYYNGEERAKGNILERFSAQQFPDLHSELNLSSLELGDSALYFCASSVAGAADETQYFGPGTRLLVL.

The J gene is TRBJ2-5, the V gene TRBV5-1; possibly TRBD2 for D (6 bases). The CDR3 has 14 residues. Trimming pared 1 base from V and 5 bases from J, leaving 12 bases between. Germline V gives CDR1 SGHRS, CDR2 YFSETQ. The CDR3 spells CASSLPGSGETQYF. The DNA of the CDR3 is TGCGCCAGCAGCTTGCCCGGGAGCGGGGAGACCCAGTACTTC.

This clone came up a few times. The chain combines TRBV2 with TRBJ1-2; D ambiguous. CDR1 SNHLY and CDR2 FYNNEI come from the germline V gene. Trimming cost V 6 bases and J 4 bases, with 18 bases left between them. The CDR3 has 15 residues. This CDR3 reads CASSGKLRAAYGYTF. CDR3 bases: TGTGCCAGCAGCGGGAAATTGCGGGCCGCCTATGGCTACACCTTC.

V usage is TRBV5-5 and J usage is TRBJ2-2; D remains ambiguous. CDR3 size: 15 residues. V was trimmed by 0 bases and J by 1 base, leaving 7 bases between them. The V gene's germline CDR1 is SGHKS and CDR2 YYEKEE (reference sequence). This CDR3 reads CASSLGLVNTGELFF. DNA of the CDR3: TGTGCCAGCAGCTTGGGGCTAGTGAACACCGGGGAGCTGTTTTTT.

The chain uses TRBV5-1 and TRBJ2-5; 7 bases fit TRBD2. CDR3 size: 15 residues. V trimming: 7 bases; J trimming: 3 bases; junction bases outside the gene matches: 12. Germline assignment: CDR1 SGHRS and CDR2 YFSETQ. CDR3 amino acids: CASLATSNPEETQYF. The DNA for the CDR3 is TGCGCCAGCCTTGCGACTAGCAATCCCGAAGAGACCCAGTACTTC.